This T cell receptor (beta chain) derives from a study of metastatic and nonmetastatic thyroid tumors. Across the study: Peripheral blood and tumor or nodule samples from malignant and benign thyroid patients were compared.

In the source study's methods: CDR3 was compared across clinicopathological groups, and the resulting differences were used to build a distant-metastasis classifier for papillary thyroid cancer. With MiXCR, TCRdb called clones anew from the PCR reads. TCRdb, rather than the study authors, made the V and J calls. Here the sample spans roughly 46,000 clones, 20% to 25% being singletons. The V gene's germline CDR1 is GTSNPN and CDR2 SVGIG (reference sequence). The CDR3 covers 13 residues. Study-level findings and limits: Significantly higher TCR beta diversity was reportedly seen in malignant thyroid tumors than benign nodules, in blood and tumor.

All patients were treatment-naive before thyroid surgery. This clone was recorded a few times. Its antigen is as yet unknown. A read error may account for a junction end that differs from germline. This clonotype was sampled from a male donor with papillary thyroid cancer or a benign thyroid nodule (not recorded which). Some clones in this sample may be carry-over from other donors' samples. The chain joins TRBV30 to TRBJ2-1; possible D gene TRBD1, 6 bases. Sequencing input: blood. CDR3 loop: CAWSLSGVDEQLF. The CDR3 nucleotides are TGTGCCTGGAGTCTGTCAGGGGTCGATGAGCAGCTCTTC. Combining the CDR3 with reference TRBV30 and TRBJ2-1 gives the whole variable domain SQTIHQWPATLVQPVGSPLSLECTVEGTSNPNLYWYRQAAGRGLQLLFYSVGIGQISSEVPQNLSASRPQDRQFILSSKKLLLSDSGFYLCAWSLSGVDEQLFGPGTRLTVL.